One sample yielded the 3 T cell receptor beta chains listed below, sequenced in a study of human T cells and chemical hapten exposure. Time point defined: patch test 1, 2 weeks after DPC sensitization. Treatment here: therapeutic diphenylcyclopropenone sensitization with weekly scalp DPC. TCRdb re-called the RACE reads through MiXCR, storing one row per CDR3 protein. Of 80,000 or so distinct CDR3 sequences detected, about 11% appear once; the ten largest clones hold roughly 4.2%. Sequences were derived from whole blood, sampled in connection with sensitization to the hapten diphenylcyclopropenone (DPC). These receptors were collected from a woman aged 45-60 years with alopecia areata. Some clones in this sample may be carry-over from other donors' samples.

This sequence joins TRBV7-6 and TRBJ2-5; D is undetermined. Germline CDR1 reads SGHVS; CDR2 reads FNYEAQ. CDR3 length equals 13 residues. Deletions cut 4 bases from V and 4 bases from J, with 10 bases between. CDR3 DNA sequence: TGTGCCAGCAGCTCACGATCGGGAGAGACCCAGTACTTC. This sequence encodes CASSSRSGETQYF.

With respect to this clonotype: A single base separates this from a much larger clone, so it may be a read error. The rearrangement links TRBV4-3 to TRBJ1-4, with D maybe TRBD1 (5 bases). From germline, CDR1 is LGHNA and CDR2 YSLEER. The CDR3 contains 12 residues. CDR3 protein: CASTGDLVKLVF. The CDR3 coding sequence is TGCGCCAGCACGGGGGATTTGGTTAAACTGGTTTTT.

This clonotype was detected a few times. The rearrangement links TRBV5-6 to TRBJ2-1; no reliable D call. The CDR3 has 16 residues. CDR1 is SGHDT, CDR2 YYEEEE, per germline. V was clipped by 0 bases and J by 7 bases, with 17 bases between them. In DNA form, the CDR3 reads TGTGCCAGCAGCTTGGTTGTCCCGCTCGGTGGGAATGAGCAGTTCTTC. Its translation is CASSLVVPLGGNEQFF.